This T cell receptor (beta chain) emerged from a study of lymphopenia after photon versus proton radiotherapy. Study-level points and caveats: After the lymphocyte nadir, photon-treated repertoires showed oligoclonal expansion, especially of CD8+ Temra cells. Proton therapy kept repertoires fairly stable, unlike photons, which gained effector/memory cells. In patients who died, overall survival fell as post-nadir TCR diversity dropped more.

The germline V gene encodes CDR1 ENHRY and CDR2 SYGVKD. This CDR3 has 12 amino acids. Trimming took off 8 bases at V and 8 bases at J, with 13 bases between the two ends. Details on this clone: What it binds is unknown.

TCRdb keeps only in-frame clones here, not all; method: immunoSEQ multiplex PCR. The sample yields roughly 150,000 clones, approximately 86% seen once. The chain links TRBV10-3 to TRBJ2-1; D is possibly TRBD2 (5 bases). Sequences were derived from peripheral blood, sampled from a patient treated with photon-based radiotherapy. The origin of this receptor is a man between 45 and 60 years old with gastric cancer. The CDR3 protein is CAIEGGGDEQFF. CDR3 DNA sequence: TGTGCCATCGAAGGCGGAGGCGATGAGCAGTTCTTC.